This T cell receptor (beta chain) was documented in a study of T cells after posttransplantation cyclophosphamide. Losses at the gene ends were 7 bases for V and 4 bases for J; bases not matched to a gene: 2. The germline CDR1 and CDR2 sequences are MGHDK and SYGVNS. The CDR3 consists of 14 residues. Treatment was busulfan-fludarabine conditioning, a marrow graft, and cyclophosphamide on days +3 and +4. This clone was seen a few times. Sequencing was performed with immunoSEQ multiplex PCR; in TCRdb, only in-frame clones are kept and a portion is missing. This sample has 6,000 to 9,500 clones, each found more than once.

Sequences were derived from PBMCs, sampled 94 days after allogeneic stem cell transplant with posttransplant cyclophosphamide. The V and J genes are TRBV25-1 and TRBJ1-6; 9 positions match TRBD1. This clonotype was obtained from a female patient in her 60s who received an allogeneic stem cell transplant from an unrelated donor, was CMV-positive, and had acute GVHD only. Some T cells may be graft donor cells. As DNA, the CDR3 is TGTGCCAGCAAGGGACAGGGTTATAATTCACCCCTCCACTTT. Protein: CASKGQGYNSPLHF.